This T cell receptor (beta chain) was sequenced for a study of post-analysis software for immune sequencing data. Details on this clonotype: What it binds is unknown.

This CDR3 region has 16 residues. The J segment lost 3 bases and the V segment lost 1 base, leaving 4 bases of the junction unmatched. Germline CDR1 reads SGHRS; CDR2 reads YFSETQ. Unique molecular identifiers were carried by the TCR beta cDNA libraries. T cells numbering about 0.9 to 10 million yielded cDNA molecules that totaled about 500,000. TCRdb fed the PCR reads into MiXCR, producing one record per CDR3 protein. The data contain roughly 730,000 distinct CDR3 sequences, 25% to 30% of them singletons. Broader study findings: The study found significantly lower normalized Chao1 diversity in multiple sclerosis patients than in controls. Controls showed lower frequencies than patients for four to six TRBV segments, and TRBV5-6, TRBV5-1 and TRBV20-1 were among these. The authors found that F measure strongly co-clustered same-batch samples.

The V call is TRBV5-1, the J call TRBJ2-3; TRBD2 agrees at 11 bases. Sequencing used blood. The TCR comes from a girl between 10 and 17 years old with multiple sclerosis. CDR3 protein: CASSLPTSGNTDTQYF. CDR3 sequence (DNA): TGCGCCAGCAGCTTGCCGACTAGCGGGAATACAGATACGCAGTATTTT.